This is a list of T cell receptor beta chains from one sample in a study of blood T cell repertoires in COVID-19. Generated by immunoSEQ multiplex PCR, the TCRdb table keeps only in-frame clones and is missing some. The data contain 140,000 or so clones, about 80% of them singletons. The sample comprised peripheral blood. The origin of the receptors is a woman over 75 with acute or convalescent COVID-19. Both conserved end residues are part of each CDR3. D genes are given only for firm matches. Clone sizes are given selectively: once, few, many, or a class where the clone is expanded.

DNA,CDR3,length,size,V,J,D
TGTGCCAGCAGCCGACTACAGGGGCTGGGTGACTATGGCTACACCTTC,CASSRLQGLGDYGYTF,16,NA,TRBV4-2,TRBJ1-2,TRBD1
TGTGCCAGCTCACCAGTGCGCTCTGGAAACACCATATATTTT,CASSPVRSGNTIYF,14,NA,TRBV18,TRBJ1-3,NA
TGCGCCAGCAGCCAAGATCGCAGCTATGGCTACACCTTC,CASSQDRSYGYTF,13,once,TRBV4-1,TRBJ1-2,NA
TGTGCCAGCAGCGCCGACAGCAAGGCAACTAATGAAAAACTGTTTTTT,CASSADSKATNEKLFF,16,few,TRBV3-1/TRBV3-2,TRBJ1-4,NA
TGTGCCAGCAGCCCCGACAGAGGTGCGAACACCGGGGAGCTGTTTTTT,CASSPDRGANTGELFF,16,NA,TRBV5-6,TRBJ2-2,NA
TGTGCCAGCAGCCAAGCAACGGGACAGCTCTACGAGCAGTACTTC,CASSQATGQLYEQYF,15,NA,TRBV4-2,TRBJ2-7,TRBD1
TGTGCCAGCAGTGAGCCCGGGACAGGGGGTGGCTACACCTTC,CASSEPGTGGGYTF,14,NA,TRBV2,TRBJ1-2,TRBD1
TGTGCCAGCAGCCCTCTTACAGGACAAGAGACCCAGTACTTC,CASSPLTGQETQYF,14,NA,TRBV9,TRBJ2-5,NA
TGTGCCAGCAGTCCCTCGACCACCCTCGGGGCGCAGTATTTT,CASSPSTTLGAQYF,14,NA,TRBV27,TRBJ2-3,NA
TGTGCCAGCAGCTTGGGGCCGGCAGGGAACTCCTACAATGAGCAGTTCTTC,CASSLGPAGNSYNEQFF,17,once,TRBV5-6,TRBJ2-1,NA